The T cell receptor beta chain under discussion was sequenced for a study of cytomegalovirus exposure and HLA in healthy donors. Study conclusions and caveats: With high specificity and sensitivity, the classifier reportedly diagnosed cytomegalovirus status. Most TCR sequences were uncommon, yet certain public TCRs appeared in many donors.

Measured with immunoSEQ multiplex PCR; TCRdb has only the in-frame clones, and not every one. Here the sample spans about 190,000 clones, approximately 85% being singletons. Remarks on this clone: Its antigen remains unknown.

A roughly 120-subject validation cohort, separate from the roughly 670-subject first cohort, supplied the donors. The specimen was PBMCs. The TCR comes from a woman aged 18 to 35 in good health and CMV-seronegative.

CDR3 loop: CATEGGTSSYNEQFF. The CDR3 DNA sequence: TGTGCCACCGAAGGGGGGACTAGCTCCTACAATGAGCAGTTCTTC. V and J are TRBV27 and TRBJ2-1; the match to TRBD2 covers 8 bases. After removal of 10 bases from V and 0 bases from J, the junction contained 8 bases not matched to a gene. This CDR3 is 15 amino acids long. Germline V gene data show CDR1 as MNHEY and CDR2 as SMNVEV (reference sequence).